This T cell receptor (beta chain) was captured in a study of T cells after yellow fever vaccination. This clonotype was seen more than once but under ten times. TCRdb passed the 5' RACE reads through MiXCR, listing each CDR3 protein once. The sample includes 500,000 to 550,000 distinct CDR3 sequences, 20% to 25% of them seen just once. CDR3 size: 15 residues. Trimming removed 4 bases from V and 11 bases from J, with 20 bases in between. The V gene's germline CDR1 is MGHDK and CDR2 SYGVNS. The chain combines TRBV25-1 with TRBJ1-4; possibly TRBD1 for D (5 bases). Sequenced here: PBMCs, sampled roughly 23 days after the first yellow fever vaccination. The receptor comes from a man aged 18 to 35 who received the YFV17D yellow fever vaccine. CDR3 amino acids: CASSGPGVLGEKLFF. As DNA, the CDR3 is TGTGCCAGCAGTGGCCCGGGGGTACTAGGTGAGAAACTGTTTTTT. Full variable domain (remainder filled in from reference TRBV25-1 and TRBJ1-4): EADIYQTPRYLVIGTGKKITLECSQTMGHDKMYWYQQDPGMELHLIHYSYGVNSTEKGDLSSESTVSRIRTEHFPLTLESARPSHTSQYLCASSGPGVLGEKLFFGSGTQLSVL.